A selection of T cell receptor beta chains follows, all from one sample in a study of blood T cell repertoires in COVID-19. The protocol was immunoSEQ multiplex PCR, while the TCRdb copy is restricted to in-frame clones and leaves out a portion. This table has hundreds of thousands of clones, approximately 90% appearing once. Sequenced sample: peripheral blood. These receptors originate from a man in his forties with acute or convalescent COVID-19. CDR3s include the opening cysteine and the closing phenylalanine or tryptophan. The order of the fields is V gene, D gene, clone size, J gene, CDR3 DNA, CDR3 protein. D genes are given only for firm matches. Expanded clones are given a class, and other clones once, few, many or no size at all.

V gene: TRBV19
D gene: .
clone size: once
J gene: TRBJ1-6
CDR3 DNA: TGTGCCAGTAGTATCGCCGGGGGGTACTCCTATAATTCACCCCTCCACTTT
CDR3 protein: CASSIAGGYSYNSPLHF

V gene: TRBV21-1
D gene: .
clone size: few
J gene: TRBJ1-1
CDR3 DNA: TGTGCCAGCAGCAGCGACAGGGACGGACTCCCCCAGGGGCCCAACACTGAAGCTTTCTTT
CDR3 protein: CASSSDRDGLPQGPNTEAFF

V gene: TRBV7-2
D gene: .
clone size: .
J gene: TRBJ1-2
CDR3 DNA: TGTGCCAGCAGCCCCCAGGTCGACGCCTCCGAGGGCTACACCTTC
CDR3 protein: CASSPQVDASEGYTF

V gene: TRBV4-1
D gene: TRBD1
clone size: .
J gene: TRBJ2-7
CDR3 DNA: TGCGCCAGCAGCCAGGGACAGGGGAGCACCTACGAGCAGTACTTC
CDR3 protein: CASSQGQGSTYEQYF

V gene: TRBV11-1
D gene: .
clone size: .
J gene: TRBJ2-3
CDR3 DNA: TGTGCCAGCAGTATCACAGATACGCAGTATTTT
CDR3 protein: CASSITDTQYF

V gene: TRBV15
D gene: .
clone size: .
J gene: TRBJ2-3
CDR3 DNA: TGTGCCACCAGCAGGGATCTGGGACGGGGGATAGTTCCAAAGCAGTATTTT
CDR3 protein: CATSRDLGRGIVPKQYF

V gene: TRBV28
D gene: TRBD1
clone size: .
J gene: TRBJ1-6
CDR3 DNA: TGTGCCAGCAGAGGGACAGGGGTCGATTCACCCCTCCACTTT
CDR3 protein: CASRGTGVDSPLHF

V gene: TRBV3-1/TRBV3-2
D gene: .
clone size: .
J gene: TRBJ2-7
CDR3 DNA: TGTGCCAGCAGCCAAGTCTCGGCCTACGAGCAGTACTTC
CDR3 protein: CASSQVSAYEQYF

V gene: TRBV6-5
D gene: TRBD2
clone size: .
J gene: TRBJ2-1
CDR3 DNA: TGTGCCAGCAGTTTCATAAGCGGGGGGCCCTACAATGAGCAGTTCTTC
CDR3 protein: CASSFISGGPYNEQFF

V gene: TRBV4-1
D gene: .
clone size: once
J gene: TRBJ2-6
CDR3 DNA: TGCGCCAGCAGCCGAGACCTTACAAGCTCTGGGGCCAACGTCCTGACTTTC
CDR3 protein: CASSRDLTSSGANVLTF

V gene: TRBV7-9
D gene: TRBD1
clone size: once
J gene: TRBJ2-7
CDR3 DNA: TGTGCCAGCAGCCCATCGGCAGGACAGGGGTCCTACGAGCAGTACTTC
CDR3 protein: CASSPSAGQGSYEQYF

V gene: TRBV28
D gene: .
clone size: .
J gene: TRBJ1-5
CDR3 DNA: TGTGCCAGCAGCCGACAGGGCAATCAGCCCCAGCATTTT
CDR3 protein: CASSRQGNQPQHF

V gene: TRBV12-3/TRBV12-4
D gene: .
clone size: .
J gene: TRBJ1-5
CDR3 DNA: TGTGCCAGCAGTCTAGACAGGTTTCAGCCCCAGCATTTT
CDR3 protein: CASSLDRFQPQHF

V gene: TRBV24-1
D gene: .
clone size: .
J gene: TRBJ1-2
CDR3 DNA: TGTGCCACCAGTGATGGTCGAGGGGGTGGCTACACCTTC
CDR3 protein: CATSDGRGGGYTF

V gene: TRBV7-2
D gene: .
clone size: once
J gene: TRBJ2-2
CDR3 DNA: TGTGCCAGCAGCTTTGGACAGCACACCGGGGAGCTGTTTTTT
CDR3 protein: CASSFGQHTGELFF

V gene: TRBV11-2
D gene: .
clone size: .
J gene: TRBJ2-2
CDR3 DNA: TGTGCCAGCAGCTTAGTAGGCCGGGACACCGGGGAGCTGTTTTTT
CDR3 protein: CASSLVGRDTGELFF

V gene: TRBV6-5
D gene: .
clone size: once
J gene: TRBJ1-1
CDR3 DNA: TGTGCCAGCACCCCCCTCGCACAGAACACTGAAGCTTTCTTT
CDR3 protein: CASTPLAQNTEAFF

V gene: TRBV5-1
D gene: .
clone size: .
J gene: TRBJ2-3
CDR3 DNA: TGCGCCAGCAGCCCCGGAGCGGAAACTAGCACAGATACGCAGTATTTT
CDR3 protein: CASSPGAETSTDTQYF

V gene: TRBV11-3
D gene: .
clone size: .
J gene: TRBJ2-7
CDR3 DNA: TGTGCCAGCAGCTTAGGAGCCCACTACGAGCAGTACTTC
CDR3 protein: CASSLGAHYEQYF

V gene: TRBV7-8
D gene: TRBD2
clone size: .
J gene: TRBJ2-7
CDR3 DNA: TGTGCCAGCAGCGTGGGACTAGCGGGGGGACACTCCTACGAGCAGTACTTC
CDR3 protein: CASSVGLAGGHSYEQYF

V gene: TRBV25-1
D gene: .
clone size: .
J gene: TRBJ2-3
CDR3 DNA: TGTGCCAGCAGTGTCAGAACAGGGCCCAGCACAGATACGCAGTATTTT
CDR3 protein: CASSVRTGPSTDTQYF

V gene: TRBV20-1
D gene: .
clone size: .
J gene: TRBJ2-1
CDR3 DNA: TGCAGTGCTCCCCTCCTCAATGAGCAGTTCTTC
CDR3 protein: CSAPLLNEQFF

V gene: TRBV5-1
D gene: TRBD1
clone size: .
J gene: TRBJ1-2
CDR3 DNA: TGCGCCAGCAGCTTGGCGACAGGGGTTTATGGCTACACCTTC
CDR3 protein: CASSLATGVYGYTF

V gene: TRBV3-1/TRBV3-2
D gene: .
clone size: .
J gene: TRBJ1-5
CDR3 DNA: TGTGCCAGCAGCCAAGAGACGGGTCAGCCCCAGCATTTT
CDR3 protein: CASSQETGQPQHF